Each of the 22 T cell receptor beta chains below was sequenced from the same sample in a study of shared clonotypes between healthy human individuals. Libraries were prepared by immunoSEQ multiplex PCR; TCRdb keeps only in-frame clonotypes and omits some of them. The table includes a few million clones, approximately 96% detected once. The source material was naive CD4+ T cells sorted from blood. Regarding subset: CD45RA+ positively selected. These receptors were obtained from a man aged 18 to 35 in good health.

The rearrangement links TRBV5-1 to TRBJ2-7, with D perhaps TRBD2 (6 bases). CDR1 is SGHRS and CDR2 is YFSETQ in the germline V gene. The CDR3 length is 11 residues. V lost 7 bases and J lost 2, with 7 bases in between. The CDR3 is CASGLTYEQYF. The CDR3 nucleotides are TGCGCCAGCGGACTAACCTACGAGCAGTACTTC.

Worth noting for this clone: Other DNA sequences in the sample encode the same CDR3. This chain joins TRBV30 and TRBJ2-7; D is unresolved. The germline V and J ends were trimmed by 0 bases and 1 base, with 10 bases remaining between them. Germline values: CDR1 GTSNPN, CDR2 SVGIG (reference sequence). CDR3 length equals 14 residues. For the CDR3, the DNA is TGTGCCTGGAGTGTAGGCGGCTCTTCCTACGAGCAGTACTTC. As protein: CAWSVGGSSYEQYF.

This rearrangement joins TRBV11-2 to TRBJ2-5, with D unresolved. Germline CDR1 and CDR2: SGHAT and FQNNGV. The CDR3 runs 13 residues. Trimming shortened V by 4 bases and J by 1 base, and 7 bases separated the two germline ends. CDR3 sequence: CASSSHRQETQYF. CDR3 sequence (DNA): TGTGCCAGCAGCTCCCACCGCCAAGAGACCCAGTACTTC.

The chain has TRBV2 and TRBJ1-6; tentative D call: TRBD1 (6 bases). The CDR3 runs 13 residues. V dropped 10 bases and J dropped 6 bases, with 13 bases sitting between them. The germline gives CDR1 SNHLY, CDR2 FYNNEI. The CDR3 DNA reads TGTGCCATCTCAACAGGGAGTAATTCACCCCTCCACTTT. Amino acid sequence: CAISTGSNSPLHF.

This clone was picked up one time. DNA for the CDR3: TGCGCCAGCAGCCCCGGGACTAGCGGGAGTTTAGAGACCCAGTACTTC. Its protein product is CASSPGTSGSLETQYF. V gene TRBV5-1 combines with J gene TRBJ2-5, with 14 bases lining up with TRBD2. Per the germline V gene, CDR1 is SGHRS and CDR2 is YFSETQ. V lost 4 bases and J lost 4; bases outside the gene matches: 6. The CDR3 loop spans 16 amino acids.

This clone appeared once. Other DNA sequences from this sample encode an identical CDR3 as well. V gene TRBV5-1 combines with J gene TRBJ1-6, with 9 positions matching TRBD1. Germline CDR1 is SGHRS and CDR2 is YFSETQ. The junction had 4 bases not matched to a gene; V was cut back by 2 bases and J by 7 bases. The CDR3 is made up of 15 amino acids. The CDR3 protein is CASSLRQGGNSPLHF. In DNA, the CDR3 is TGCGCCAGCAGCTTACGACAGGGGGGAAATTCACCCCTCCACTTT.

This rearrangement joins TRBV19 to TRBJ2-2; a weak D match, TRBD1 (5 bases). From germline, CDR1 is LNHDA and CDR2 SQIVND (reference sequence). V was clipped by 2 bases and J by 5 bases, with 18 bases between them. The CDR3 is made up of 17 amino acids. The CDR3 loop is CASSISWAGQGTGELFF. CDR3 DNA: TGTGCCAGTAGTATAAGTTGGGCAGGGCAGGGAACCGGGGAGCTGTTTTTT.

V and J are TRBV6-5 and TRBJ1-6; the match to TRBD1 covers 10 bases. The ends lost 5 bases at V and 9 bases at J; junction bases unmatched: 4. The CDR3 is 14 amino acids. CDR1 and CDR2 (germline): MNHEY, SVGAGI. CDR3 nucleotide sequence: TGTGCCAGCAGTGCCGGGACAGGGGTTTCACCCCTCCACTTT. Translation gives CASSAGTGVSPLHF.

The genes are TRBV11-2 and TRBJ2-7; D is uncertain. Per the germline V gene, CDR1 is SGHAT and CDR2 is FQNNGV. The CDR3 extends over 12 amino acids. Trimming pared 0 bases from V and 9 bases from J, leaving 9 bases between. The CDR3 DNA sequence: TGTGCCAGCAGCTTAGATCTCTTCGGGCAGTACTTC. Protein product: CASSLDLFGQYF.

The J gene is TRBJ1-4, the V gene TRBV30; 8 bases fit TRBD1. With V trimmed by 3 bases and J by 3 bases, 6 bases remained unmatched. This CDR3 spans 15 amino acids. Germline CDR1 GTSNPN, CDR2 SVGIG (reference sequence). Here the CDR3 DNA reads TGTGCCTGGAGCGGGGGGACAGGACCTAATGAAAAACTGTTTTTT. Translating it yields CAWSGGTGPNEKLFF.

V gene TRBV5-4 combines with J gene TRBJ2-2, with D perhaps assigned TRBD1 or TRBD2 (5 bases each). Deletions cut 4 bases from V and 0 bases from J, with 7 bases between. Germline V gives CDR1 SGHNT, CDR2 YYREEE (reference sequence). The CDR3 spans 14 residues. CDR3 in amino acids: CASSRDANTGELFF. The CDR3 DNA follows: TGTGCCAGCAGCAGGGACGCGAACACCGGGGAGCTGTTTTTT.

This chain connects TRBV27 to TRBJ1-4; TRBD1 is a possible D gene (5 bases). The V and J ends lost 5 bases and 4 bases respectively, with 14 bases between them. This CDR3 spans 15 amino acids. In germline, CDR1 is MNHEY, CDR2 SMNVEV (reference sequence). The CDR3 region has the DNA TGTGCCAGCAGTACGCGACAGTCGAGTAATGAAAAACTGTTTTTT. It codes for CASSTRQSSNEKLFF.

This clone is a singleton in its sample. The same CDR3 is also encoded by other DNA sequences in this sample. The V call is TRBV2, the J call TRBJ1-5; D is possibly TRBD1 (5 bases). Germline V gene lookup returns CDR1 SNHLY and CDR2 FYNNEI. The CDR3 length is 15 residues. V was pared by 3 bases and J by 1 base, with 10 bases between. CDR3 sequence: CASSDKGLSNQPQHF. As DNA, the CDR3 is TGTGCCAGCAGTGATAAGGGGTTGAGCAATCAGCCCCAGCATTTT. Supplemented by reference TRBV2 and TRBJ1-5, the full variable domain reads EPEVTQTPSHQVTQMGQEVILRCVPISNHLYFYWYRQILGQKVEFLVSFYNNEISEKSEIFDDQFSVERPDGSNFTLKIRSTKLEDSAMYFCASSDKGLSNQPQHFGDGTRLSIL.

The J gene is TRBJ2-1, the V gene TRBV11-2; a possible D gene is TRBD1 (6 bases). V was cut by 2 bases and J by 1 base, with 21 bases left in between. CDR1 is SGHAT, CDR2 FQNNGV, per germline. There are 19 residues in the CDR3. The chain's CDR3 is CASSLTGQLTPLSYNEQFF. CDR3 bases: TGTGCCAGCAGCTTAACCGGACAGTTAACCCCCCTTTCCTACAATGAGCAGTTCTTC.

In this sample, this clone turned up once. Here the CDR3 reads CASSSTARAYEQYF. In DNA form, the CDR3 reads TGTGCCAGCAGCTCGACAGCCCGAGCCTACGAGCAGTACTTC. This sequence joins TRBV7-2 and TRBJ2-7, with D possibly matching TRBD1 (5 bases). Trimming stripped 4 bases from V and 2 bases from J, with 12 bases between. The CDR3 spans 14 residues. Germline V gives CDR1 SGHTA, CDR2 FQGNSA.

The V and J genes are TRBV18 and TRBJ2-1, with 8 bases lining up with TRBD1. V dropped 3 bases and J dropped 7; count of bases not matched to a gene: 14. CDR3 length: 17 residues. Germline lookup yields CDR1 KGHSH and CDR2 LQKENI. The CDR3 region is CASSPITPGTGFNEQFF. CDR3 DNA sequence: TGTGCCAGCTCACCGATAACACCCGGGACAGGTTTTAATGAGCAGTTCTTC.

V is TRBV10-3 and J is TRBJ2-1; TRBD1 aligns across 7 bases. J was trimmed by 0 bases and V by 6 bases; bases with no gene match: 2. The germline gives CDR1 ENHRY, CDR2 SYGVKD. The CDR3 is made up of 14 amino acids. The CDR3 protein is CAIRGDSSYNEQFF. The CDR3 nucleotides are TGTGCCATCAGGGGGGACAGCTCCTACAATGAGCAGTTCTTC.

J is TRBJ2-5 and V is TRBV2; weak D call: TRBD1 (6 bases). V lost 3 bases, J lost 5 bases, and 16 bases lay in between. CDR3 size: 15 residues. Germline V gene sequence: CDR1 SNHLY, CDR2 FYNNEI. The CDR3 protein is CASSDGRRTGETQYF. The CDR3 region has the DNA TGTGCCAGCAGTGATGGGCGGAGAACAGGGGAGACCCAGTACTTC. Based on the CDR3 plus reference TRBV2 and TRBJ2-5, the full variable domain is EPEVTQTPSHQVTQMGQEVILRCVPISNHLYFYWYRQILGQKVEFLVSFYNNEISEKSEIFDDQFSVERPDGSNFTLKIRSTKLEDSAMYFCASSDGRRTGETQYFGPGTRLLVL.

The gene calls are TRBV10-2 and TRBJ2-7; D remains unclear. Trimming took off 2 bases at V and 2 bases at J, with 7 bases between the two ends. This CDR3 is 13 amino acids long. CDR1 and CDR2 (germline): WSHSY, SAAADI. CDR3 amino acids: CASSENTAYEQYF. DNA for the CDR3: TGCGCCAGCAGTGAGAATACTGCCTACGAGCAGTACTTC.

The chain couples TRBV6-4 to TRBJ2-1, with 8 bases matching TRBD2. In germline, CDR1 is MRHNA, CDR2 SNTAGT. The CDR3 is 15 amino acids. The V and J ends lost 4 bases and 8 bases, in that order; junction bases with no gene match: 10. The CDR3 loop is CASSGVIAGYYEQFF. CDR3 nucleotides: TGTGCCAGCAGTGGGGTAATAGCGGGATATTATGAGCAGTTCTTC.

The rearrangement joins TRBV27 to TRBJ1-2, with 7 positions matching TRBD1. This CDR3 comprises 14 residues. Germline-derived CDR1 and CDR2 are MNHEY and SMNVEV (reference sequence). V shed 5 bases and J 2 bases; nucleotides not matched to a gene: 5. The CDR3 region is CASSAGTANYGYTF. In DNA form, the CDR3 reads TGTGCCAGCAGTGCCGGGACAGCGAACTATGGCTACACCTTC.

The CDR3: CSVSLTPYEQYF. CDR3 coding DNA: TGCAGCGTCTCTTTAACTCCCTACGAGCAGTACTTC. This chain connects TRBV29-1 to TRBJ2-7, with D uncertain. The germline gives CDR1 SQVTM, CDR2 ANQGSEA. The CDR3 is 12 amino acids. With 6 bases removed from V and 2 bases from J, the gap between germline ends came to 11 bases.